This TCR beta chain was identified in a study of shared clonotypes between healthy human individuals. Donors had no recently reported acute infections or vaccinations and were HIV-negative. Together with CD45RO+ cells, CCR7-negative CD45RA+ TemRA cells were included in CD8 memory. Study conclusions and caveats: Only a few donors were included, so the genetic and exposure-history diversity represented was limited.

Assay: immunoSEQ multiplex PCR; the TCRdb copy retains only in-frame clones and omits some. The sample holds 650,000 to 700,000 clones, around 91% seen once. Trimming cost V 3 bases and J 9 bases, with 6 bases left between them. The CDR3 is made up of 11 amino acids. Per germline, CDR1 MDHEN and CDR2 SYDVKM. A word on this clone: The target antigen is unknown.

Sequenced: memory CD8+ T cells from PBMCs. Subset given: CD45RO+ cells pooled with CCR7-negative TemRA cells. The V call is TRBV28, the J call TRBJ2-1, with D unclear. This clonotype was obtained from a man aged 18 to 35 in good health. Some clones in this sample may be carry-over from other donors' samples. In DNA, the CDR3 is TGTGCCAGCAGTTTTTGGGGTGAGCAGTTCTTC. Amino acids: CASSFWGEQFF.